This TCR beta chain was identified in a study of blood T cells in healthy people across ages. A sample-barcoded 5' primer and a J-beta primer mix were used in a second PCR of roughly 7 to 11 cycles. MiXCR was run by TCRdb on the 5' RACE reads, yielding one entry per CDR3 protein. The sample consists of 1.4 million or so distinct CDR3 sequences, 40% to 45% of them appearing once. The CDR3 consists of 17 residues. Regarding the study as a whole: The study found more naive CD4+ cells and higher diversity in long-lived than aged donors.

About this clonotype itself: Its antigen remains unknown.

The material sequenced was blood. V is TRBV21-1 and J is TRBJ1-5; TRBD1, the D gene given by the table, was not confirmed from the DNA. TRBV21-1 is shown as a pseudogene. This sequence originates from a woman younger than 35 in good health. Here the CDR3 reads CASTPSGTWGDNQPQHF. Here the CDR3 DNA reads TGTGCCAGCACCCCCTCTGGGACCTGGGGGGACAATCAGCCCCAGCATTTT.